This TCR beta chain emerged from a study of blood T cell repertoires in COVID-19. Assay used: immunoSEQ multiplex PCR; TCRdb lists only in-frame clones, some missing. The table shows about 240,000 clones, with approximately 83% occurring only once. Trimming cost V 4 bases and J 2 bases, with 18 bases left between them. The CDR3 sequence is 16 residues long. This TCR derives from a woman in her 30s who had recovered from COVID-19. Sequenced input: peripheral blood. This chain uses TRBV23-1 with TRBJ2-7; no definite D call. TRBV23-1 is an ORF, with its function uncertain. Here the CDR3 reads CASSLNSHACTYEQYF. The CDR3 DNA reads as TGCGCCAGCAGTCTCAACAGCCACGCATGTACCTACGAGCAGTACTTC.